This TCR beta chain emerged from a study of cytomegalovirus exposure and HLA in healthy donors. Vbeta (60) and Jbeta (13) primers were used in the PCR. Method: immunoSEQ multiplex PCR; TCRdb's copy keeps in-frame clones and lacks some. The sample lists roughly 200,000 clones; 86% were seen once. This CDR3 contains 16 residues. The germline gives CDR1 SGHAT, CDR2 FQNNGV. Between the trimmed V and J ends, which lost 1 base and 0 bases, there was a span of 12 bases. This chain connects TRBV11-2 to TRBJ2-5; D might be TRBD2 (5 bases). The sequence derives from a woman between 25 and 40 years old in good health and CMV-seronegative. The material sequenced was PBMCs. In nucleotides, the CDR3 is TGTGCCAGCAGCTTAGGAGCGGTGCCCTACCAAGAGACCCAGTACTTC. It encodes CASSLGAVPYQETQYF.